These 32 T cell receptor beta chains came from one sample sequenced in a study of shared clonotypes between healthy human individuals. Assay used: immunoSEQ multiplex PCR; TCRdb lists only in-frame clones, some missing. This table has 2 million to 2.5 million clones, almost 96% appearing once. Sequencing was done on a sample of naive CD4+ T cells sorted from blood. Subset described: CD45RA+ positively selected. The origin of the receptors is a man aged 18 to 30 in good health.

The genes are TRBV4-1 and TRBJ1-6; no definite D call. Germline CDR1 MGHRA, CDR2 YSYEKL. Trimming stripped 0 bases from V and 0 bases from J, with 12 bases between. CDR3 length: 18 amino acids. The CDR3 loop reads CASSQDSAGFSYNSPLHF. CDR3 nucleotide sequence: TGCGCCAGCAGCCAAGATTCAGCAGGATTCTCCTATAATTCACCCCTCCACTTT.

The rearrangement joins TRBV7-9 to TRBJ1-6, with TRBD1 matching 7 bases. Germline values: CDR1 SEHNR, CDR2 FQNEAQ (reference sequence). The CDR3 sequence is 14 residues long. V gave up 2 bases and J gave up 7 bases; unmatched junction bases: 2. CDR3 sequence (DNA): TGTGCCAGCAGCTTACAGGGGGAAAATTCACCCCTCCACTTT. This codes for CASSLQGENSPLHF. Using reference TRBV7-9 and TRBJ1-6 for the parts outside the CDR3, the full variable domain is DTGVSQNPRHKITKRGQNVTFRCDPISEHNRLYWYRQTLGQGPEFLTYFQNEAQLEKSRLLSDRFSAERPKGSFSTLEIQRTEQGDSAMYLCASSLQGENSPLHFGNGTRLTVT.

V and J are TRBV7-2 and TRBJ1-2; D is unresolved. There are 12 residues in the CDR3. V was trimmed by 3 bases and J by 4 bases, leaving 6 bases between them. Per germline, CDR1 SGHTA and CDR2 FQGNSA. For the CDR3, the DNA is TGTGCCAGCAGCTTCGAGGGCTATGGCTACACCTTC. Amino acid sequence: CASSFEGYGYTF. The full variable domain, completed using reference TRBV7-2 and TRBJ1-2, is GAGVSQSPSNKVTEKGKDVELRCDPISGHTALYWYRQSLGQGLEFLIYFQGNSAPDKSGLPSDRFSAERTGGSVSTLTIQRTQQEDSAVYLCASSFEGYGYTFGSGTRLTVV.

This clone occurred once. The chain couples TRBV28 to TRBJ1-4; possibly TRBD1 for D (6 bases). The CDR3 loop spans 15 amino acids. Germline lookup yields CDR1 MDHEN and CDR2 SYDVKM. Deletions cut 5 bases from V and 8 bases from J, with 18 bases between. The CDR3 is CASSHNQGNREKLFF. As DNA, the CDR3 is TGTGCCAGCAGTCACAATCAGGGGAATCGGGAAAAACTGTTTTTT.

The CDR3 DNA sequence: TGTGCCAGCAGTTTACTTTCGGGACAGCTAACGAATGATATTGAAAAACTGTTTTTT. Amino acids: CASSLLSGQLTNDIEKLFF. V gene TRBV28 combines with J gene TRBJ1-4; 7 bases agree with TRBD1. CDR3 length: 19 amino acids. Trimming removed 2 bases from V and 7 bases from J; junction bases left unmatched: 19. Germline values: CDR1 MDHEN, CDR2 SYDVKM.

The genes are TRBV6-9 and TRBJ2-3; D could derive from TRBD1 or TRBD2 (5 bases each). Trimming took off 2 bases at V and 0 bases at J, with 12 bases between the two ends. The CDR3 consists of 16 residues. CDR1 and CDR2 from the germline V gene are MNHGY and SVAAGI. The CDR3 loop is CASSYAGALSTDTQYF. The CDR3 DNA sequence: TGTGCCAGCAGTTATGCCGGGGCTCTTAGCACAGATACGCAGTATTTT.

CDR3 DNA sequence: TGTGCCAGCAGTGATCATTTCGGTCGGACAGGGCGGACCCACTACGAGCAGTACTTC. This codes for CASSDHFGRTGRTHYEQYF. The chain links TRBV6-1 to TRBJ2-7; TRBD1 agrees at 8 bases. In germline, CDR1 is MNHNS, CDR2 SASEGT. V shed 3 bases, J shed 3 bases, and the junction held 19 bases outside the gene matches. The CDR3 runs 19 residues.

V usage is TRBV7-9 and J usage is TRBJ2-5; TRBD2 matches at 13 bases. The CDR3 has 17 amino acids. J was trimmed by 0 bases and V by 0 bases; bases with no gene match: 1. CDR1 and CDR2 (germline): SEHNR, FQNEAQ (reference sequence). The CDR3 DNA is TGTGCCAGCAGCTTAGCGGGGACTAGCGGGGACCAAGAGACCCAGTACTTC. It is translated as CASSLAGTSGDQETQYF.

The CDR3 is CASKGGAGQPQHF. CDR3 bases: TGTGCCAGCAAGGGCGGGGCAGGTCAGCCCCAGCATTTT. V usage is TRBV6-6 and J usage is TRBJ1-5, with D perhaps matching TRBD1 (5 bases). Germline V gives CDR1 MNHNY, CDR2 SVGAGI (reference sequence). This CDR3 has 13 amino acids. Trimming cost V 7 bases and J 6 bases, with 13 bases left between them.

The chain recombines TRBV18 with TRBJ2-3, with 11 bases matching TRBD2. The CDR3 sequence is 15 residues long. The J segment lost 4 bases and the V segment lost 5 bases, leaving 5 bases of the junction unmatched. Germline V gene sequence: CDR1 KGHSH, CDR2 LQKENI. CDR3 amino acids: CASSESSGRSDTQYF. The CDR3 nucleotides read TGTGCCAGCTCAGAATCTAGCGGGAGGTCAGATACGCAGTATTTT.

V is TRBV5-1 and J is TRBJ2-3; 14 nucleotides agree with TRBD2. V trimming: 0 bases; J trimming: 3 bases; junction bases outside the gene matches: 3. The CDR3 covers 17 residues. Germline-derived CDR1 and CDR2 are SGHRS and YFSETQ. The CDR3 is CASSLGGLAGATDTQYF. The DNA of the CDR3 is TGCGCCAGCAGCTTGGGGGGACTAGCGGGAGCGACAGATACGCAGTATTTT.

This chain uses TRBV2 with TRBJ2-2; the match to TRBD2 covers 9 bases. Trimming at V came to 0 bases and at J to 7 bases, leaving 6 bases not matched to a gene. The CDR3 extends over 16 amino acids. Germline V CDR1 and CDR2: SNHLY, FYNNEI. The DNA of the CDR3 is TGTGCCAGCAGTGAAGCGTTAGCGGGGGCTTTCGGGGAGCTGTTTTTT. Protein sequence: CASSEALAGAFGELFF.

This chain uses TRBV6-5 with TRBJ1-2; no clear D gene. CDR1 and CDR2 (germline): MNHEY, SVGAGI. Trimming left V 6 bases short and J 2 bases short, with 10 bases between. The CDR3 has 13 amino acids. The CDR3 spells CASSVGTNYGYTF. The CDR3 coding sequence is TGTGCCAGCAGCGTAGGCACGAACTATGGCTACACCTTC.

The chain joins TRBV6-4 to TRBJ1-2, with D perhaps TRBD1 (5 bases). V shed 6 bases and J shed 8 bases, with 13 bases lying between them. The CDR3 has 12 amino acids. From germline, CDR1 is MRHNA and CDR2 SNTAGT. CDR3 sequence reads: CASSGDQRGYTF. DNA of the CDR3: TGTGCCAGCAGCGGGGACCAGAGAGGCTACACCTTC.

The chain has TRBV7-9 and TRBJ1-4; D is unresolved. The CDR3 consists of 15 residues. CDR1 is SEHNR, CDR2 FQNEAQ, per germline (reference sequence). The V and J ends lost 3 bases and 4 bases respectively, with 12 bases between them. The CDR3: CASSFGADYNEKLFF. CDR3 in DNA: TGTGCCAGCAGCTTCGGTGCGGACTATAATGAAAAACTGTTTTTT.

The chain links TRBV19 to TRBJ1-1; D possibly corresponds to TRBD1 (6 bases). Germline V gene sequence: CDR1 LNHDA, CDR2 SQIVND (reference sequence). Trimming took off 1 base at V and 0 bases at J, with 9 bases between the two ends. The CDR3 contains 15 residues. This chain's CDR3 is CASSIARTVNTEAFF. DNA of the CDR3: TGTGCCAGTAGTATAGCCCGGACAGTGAACACTGAAGCTTTCTTT.

This chain links TRBV6-5 with TRBJ1-1; no definite D call. Germline loops: CDR1 MNHEY, CDR2 SVGAGI. The V and J ends lost 3 bases and 3 bases respectively, with 11 bases between them. This CDR3 is built from 14 residues. CDR3 in DNA: TGTGCCAGCAGTTATCGGACTTCCCACACTGAAGCTTTCTTT. It translates to CASSYRTSHTEAFF.

The rearrangement joins TRBV7-2 to TRBJ1-1, with D possibly TRBD1 on 6 matching bases. Germline assignment: CDR1 SGHTA and CDR2 FQGNSA. V was pared by 1 base and J by 1 base, with 13 bases between. The CDR3 is 16 amino acids. The chain's CDR3 is CASSLELGRGNTEAFF. CDR3 bases: TGTGCCAGCAGCTTAGAACTGGGCAGGGGGAACACTGAAGCTTTCTTT.

This sequence joins TRBV2 and TRBJ2-5, with D hard to call. This CDR3 spans 14 amino acids. V lost 3 bases and J lost 0, with 8 bases in between. The germline gives CDR1 SNHLY, CDR2 FYNNEI. CDR3 protein: CASSDARHQETQYF. The CDR3 nucleotides read TGTGCCAGCAGTGATGCCCGGCACCAAGAGACCCAGTACTTC.

Here the CDR3 DNA reads TGTGCCAGCAGTTTAGGGGACAGGGCGCGCTATGGCTACACCTTC. This encodes CASSLGDRARYGYTF. The rearrangement joins TRBV28 to TRBJ1-2; 9 positions agree with TRBD1. The length of the CDR3 is 15 residues. The J segment lost 4 bases and the V segment lost 2 bases, leaving 5 bases of the junction unmatched. Germline V gene data show CDR1 as MDHEN and CDR2 as SYDVKM.

This chain links TRBV7-2 with TRBJ1-1; 7 bases map to TRBD1. Germline CDR1 is SGHTA and CDR2 is FQGNSA. This CDR3 comprises 17 residues. Unmatched junction bases numbered 15, after V lost 5 bases and J lost 3 bases. The CDR3 loop is CASSLDRDGARDTEAFF. CDR3 in DNA: TGTGCCAGCAGCCTAGACAGGGATGGGGCTCGCGACACTGAAGCTTTCTTT.

For this clone: The same CDR3 arises from other DNA sequences in this sample as well. The chain has TRBV28 and TRBJ1-2; tentative D call: TRBD1 (5 bases). The V gene lost 5 bases and the J gene lost 7 bases, with 17 bases spanning the gap. The CDR3 is 14 amino acids. CDR1 is MDHEN, CDR2 SYDVKM, per germline. The CDR3 reads CASSLGVGGRGYTF. In DNA, the CDR3 is TGTGCCAGCAGTCTAGGGGTTGGTGGACGTGGCTACACCTTC.

Regarding this clone: Other DNA sequences within the sample encode an identical CDR3. CDR3 protein: CASSLAGQNTEAFF. For the CDR3, the DNA is TGCGCCAGCAGCCTTGCTGGACAGAACACTGAAGCTTTCTTT. The V call is TRBV5-1, the J call TRBJ1-1; D may be TRBD1 (5 bases). V lost 4 bases and J 1 base, leaving 11 bases between the germline ends. CDR1 SGHRS and CDR2 YFSETQ come from the germline V gene. The CDR3 contains 14 residues.

Regarding this clone: The same CDR3 is also encoded by other DNA sequences in this sample. The chain couples TRBV7-9 to TRBJ2-2; 8 bases are a match to TRBD1. The CDR3 sequence is 14 residues long. V was pared by 3 bases and J by 3 bases, with 0 bases of the junction left unmatched. The germline V gene encodes CDR1 SEHNR and CDR2 FQNEAQ (reference sequence). The CDR3 DNA sequence: TGTGCCAGCAGCTTGACAGGGGACACCGGGGAGCTGTTTTTT. It is translated as CASSLTGDTGELFF.

This sequence joins TRBV7-9 and TRBJ2-1, with TRBD2 matching over 11 bases. The CDR3 has 15 amino acids. V was pared by 5 bases and J by 6 bases, with 6 bases of the junction left unmatched. Germline loops: CDR1 SEHNR, CDR2 FQNEAQ (reference sequence). CDR3: CASSPGTSGVNEQFF. The DNA for the CDR3 is TGTGCCAGCAGCCCCGGGACTAGCGGAGTCAATGAGCAGTTCTTC.

This clone was seen once. The rearrangement joins TRBV5-4 to TRBJ2-1; 11 bases line up with TRBD1. The CDR3 is 14 residues long. The V segment lost 5 bases and the J segment 7 bases; nucleotides outside the gene matches: 5. Germline-derived CDR1 and CDR2 are SGHNT and YYREEE (reference sequence). This CDR3 reads CASSWDRGFNEQFF. The CDR3 nucleotides read TGTGCCAGCAGTTGGGACAGGGGGTTTAATGAGCAGTTCTTC.

Turning to this clone: Different DNA sequences within this sample yield the same CDR3. This rearrangement joins TRBV10-3 to TRBJ2-7, with D unclear. CDR1 is ENHRY and CDR2 is SYGVKD in the germline V gene. This CDR3 spans 14 amino acids. V was pared by 0 bases and J by 0 bases, with 6 bases between. DNA of the CDR3: TGTGCCATCAGTGAGTCAGGAAGCTCCTACGAGCAGTACTTC. Translated, it gives CAISESGSSYEQYF.

For this clone: At the DNA level, this CDR3 is encoded by other sequences in the same sample as well. For the CDR3, the DNA is TGCGCCAGCAGCCAAGAGGGGAACTCCTACAATGAGCAGTTCTTC. It is translated as CASSQEGNSYNEQFF. The gene calls are TRBV4-1 and TRBJ2-1; D remains ambiguous. Trimming left V 0 bases short and J 0 bases short, with 6 bases between. The CDR3 totals 15 residues. Per germline, CDR1 MGHRA and CDR2 YSYEKL.

The V gene is TRBV7-2, the J gene TRBJ1-4; 9 bases agree with TRBD1. The V segment lost 3 bases and the J segment 6 bases; nucleotides outside the gene matches: 2. The germline V gene encodes CDR1 SGHTA and CDR2 FQGNSA. This CDR3 contains 14 residues. The CDR3 reads CASSFRDRDEKLFF. CDR3 coding DNA: TGTGCCAGCAGCTTCCGGGACAGGGATGAAAAACTGTTTTTT.

The rearrangement joins TRBV18 to TRBJ2-7; 8 positions agree with TRBD1. CDR1 is KGHSH and CDR2 is LQKENI in the germline V gene. This CDR3 spans 15 amino acids. Trimming took 5 bases from V and 3 from J; bases not matched to a gene: 9. The CDR3 sequence: CASSEGQDRVYEQYF. CDR3 DNA: TGTGCCAGCTCAGAAGGGCAGGACAGGGTCTACGAGCAGTACTTC.

The V call is TRBV19, the J call TRBJ2-6; D might be TRBD1 (6 bases). V lost 4 bases and J 2 bases, leaving 12 bases between the germline ends. Germline loops: CDR1 LNHDA, CDR2 SQIVND (reference sequence). This CDR3 contains 16 residues. CDR3 nucleotide sequence: TGTGCCAGTAGTACGGACAGCGAGGCTGGGGCCAACGTCCTGACTTTC. Protein sequence: CASSTDSEAGANVLTF.

A single count supports this clone. This rearrangement joins TRBV5-4 to TRBJ1-2; TRBD1 might be the D (6 bases). Germline V gene lookup returns CDR1 SGHNT and CDR2 YYREEE (reference sequence). The V end was cut by 4 bases, the J end by 0 bases, with 13 bases between. The CDR3 contains 15 residues. CDR3 amino acids: CASSSSRGANYGYTF. The CDR3 nucleotides read TGTGCCAGCAGCAGTAGCAGGGGAGCTAACTATGGCTACACCTTC. Full variable domain (rest looked up from reference TRBV5-4 and TRBJ1-2): ETGVTQSPTHLIKTRGQQVTLRCSSQSGHNTVSWYQQALGQGPQFIFQYYREEENGRGNFPPRFSGLQFPNYSSELNVNALELDDSALYLCASSSSRGANYGYTFGSGTRLTVV.